What follows are 27 T cell receptor beta chains derived from one specimen sequenced in a study of T cells in Graves' hyperthyroidism and ophthalmopathy. The CDR3 regions of TCR beta were amplified from RNA transcripts. First-round RT-PCR with HTBI primers amplified the TCR CDR3 region. TCRdb independently ran MiXCR on the multiplex PCR reads; one entry per CDR3 protein. The data hold 730,000 or so distinct CDR3 sequences, with around 19% observed a single time. Specimen: blood. The receptors shown here come from a woman aged 50 to 60 with Graves' hyperthyroidism that later progressed to Graves' ophthalmopathy.

This clonotype has ten or more counts. This sequence joins TRBV3-1 and TRBJ1-2; TRBD1 agrees at 9 bases. The trim removed 1 base at V and 6 bases at J, leaving 6 bases unmatched. This CDR3 comprises 15 residues. The germline V gene has CDR1 LGHDT and CDR2 YNNKEL (reference sequence). CDR3 sequence (DNA): TGTGCCAGCAGCCAAGTAAGGACAGGGGAAGATGGCTACACCTTC. This codes for CASSQVRTGEDGYTF.

This clonotype was counted many times. V usage is TRBV18 and J usage is TRBJ2-5; no definite D call. V shed 1 base and J shed 2 bases, with 8 bases lying between them. Germline V gene sequence: CDR1 KGHSH, CDR2 LQKENI. CDR3 size: 14 residues. CDR3 residues: CASSPRPGQETQYF. CDR3 nucleotides: TGTGCCAGCTCACCACGTCCTGGTCAAGAGACCCAGTACTTC.

This clonotype was picked up many times. The chain joins TRBV11-2 to TRBJ2-7, with D perhaps TRBD1 (6 bases). V lost 5 bases and J 6 bases, leaving 20 bases between the germline ends. The V gene's germline CDR1 is SGHAT and CDR2 FQNNGV. The CDR3 is made up of 15 amino acids. The DNA for the CDR3 is TGTGCCAGCAGCCCTCACCCCACCAGGGGAAGCGAGCAGTACTTC. Protein product: CASSPHPTRGSEQYF.

This clonotype was found many times. The rearrangement uses TRBV11-2 and TRBJ2-3; D is unclear. V was trimmed by 2 bases and J by 3 bases, leaving 12 bases between them. The CDR3 is 15 residues long. The V gene's germline CDR1 is SGHAT and CDR2 FQNNGV. The CDR3 here is CASSLYGVATDTQYF. Written as DNA, the CDR3 is TGTGCCAGCAGCTTATATGGGGTTGCGACAGATACGCAGTATTTT.

This clonotype was detected a few times. The chain uses TRBV7-9 and TRBJ2-2, with a possible D match to TRBD2 (6 bases). V was trimmed by 3 bases and J by 0 bases, leaving 11 bases between them. The CDR3 consists of 16 residues. The germline V gene encodes CDR1 SEHNR and CDR2 FQNEAQ (reference sequence). The CDR3 nucleotides read TGTGCCAGCAGCTTGTTTACGGGGGCGAACACCGGGGAGCTGTTTTTT. This translates into CASSLFTGANTGELFF.

This clonotype was seen more than once but under ten times. A much more abundant neighbour one base away suggests this may be a read error. The V gene is TRBV20-1, the J gene TRBJ2-3; D is perhaps TRBD2 (7 bases). The germline gives CDR1 DFQATT, CDR2 SNEGSKA (reference sequence). This CDR3 has 16 residues. The DNA of the CDR3 is TGCAGTGTTAGAGATCTAACGGGGGGCGACCTGCATACGCAGTATTTT. The encoded protein is CSVRDLTGGDLHTQYF.

This clonotype turned up a few times. The chain is built from TRBV28 and TRBJ2-2; TRBD1 might be the D (5 bases). The CDR3 has 15 residues. Germline-derived CDR1 and CDR2 are MDHEN and SYDVKM. Trimming pared 2 bases from V and 0 bases from J, leaving 7 bases between. In DNA, the CDR3 is TGTGCCAGCAGTTTAGAACAGGCGAACACCGGGGAGCTGTTTTTT. Its translation: CASSLEQANTGELFF.

Turning to this clonotype: A much larger clone lies one base from this, so it may be a read error. The J gene is TRBJ2-5, the V gene TRBV18; no reliable D call. Trimming took off 2 bases at V and 7 bases at J, with 11 bases between the two ends. CDR3 length: 13 amino acids. CDR1 is KGHSH and CDR2 is LQKENI in the germline V gene. This chain's CDR3 is CASSPVREGTQYF. CDR3 sequence (DNA): TGTGCCAGCTCACCAGTCCGCGAAGGGACCCAGTACTTC.

This clonotype showed up just a few times. The chain links TRBV7-2 to TRBJ2-5, with 10 bases identical to TRBD1. The CDR3 spans 16 residues. V trimming: 4 bases; J trimming: 4 bases; junction bases outside the gene matches: 9. Germline CDR1 reads SGHTA; CDR2 reads FQGNSA. The CDR3 sequence: CASSSGQGVGRETQYF. CDR3 coding DNA: TGTGCCAGCAGCTCAGGACAGGGGGTGGGAAGAGAGACCCAGTACTTC.

The count of this clonotype is one. The gene calls are TRBV6-4 and TRBJ2-3, with 7 bases identical to TRBD1. CDR1 and CDR2 (germline): MRHNA, SNTAGT. CDR3 length: 14 amino acids. V trimming: 0 bases; J trimming: 4 bases; junction bases outside the gene matches: 1. The CDR3 here is CASSDSGGADTQYF. The DNA for the CDR3 is TGTGCCAGCAGTGACTCAGGGGGCGCAGATACGCAGTATTTT.

The chain uses TRBV19 and TRBJ1-4; weak D call: TRBD1 (5 bases). Germline V gene sequence: CDR1 LNHDA, CDR2 SQIVND (reference sequence). The CDR3 runs 15 residues. V lost 1 base and J lost 5, with 11 bases in between. In DNA, the CDR3 is TGTGCCAGTAGTATAGGGGACGGTTTAAATGAAAAACTGTTTTTT. Its protein product is CASSIGDGLNEKLFF.

This clonotype was picked up many times. CDR3 in amino acids: CASSVSGADTEAFF. In nucleotides, the CDR3 is TGTGCCAGCAGTGTGTCAGGGGCTGACACTGAAGCTTTCTTT. This rearrangement joins TRBV6-1 to TRBJ1-1; tentatively, D is TRBD1 (6 bases). CDR1 and CDR2 (germline): MNHNS, SASEGT. CDR3 length: 14 amino acids. V dropped 4 bases and J dropped 3 bases, with 12 bases sitting between them.

In the case of this clonotype: Since a much larger clone is just one base distant, this may be a read error. This chain joins TRBV3-1 and TRBJ2-1, with D uncertain. CDR1 LGHDT and CDR2 YNNKEL come from the germline V gene (reference sequence). This CDR3 spans 15 amino acids. The CDR3 protein is CASGQGLGFVDEQFF. The CDR3 DNA reads as TGTGCCAGCGGCCAAGGTTTAGGGTTTGTTGATGAGCAGTTCTTC.

This clonotype has just a few counts. This rearrangement joins TRBV15 to TRBJ1-1; possibly TRBD1 for D (5 bases). Deletions cut 6 bases from V and 1 base from J, with 15 bases between. The germline CDR1 and CDR2 sequences are LNHNV and YYDKDF (reference sequence). The CDR3 is 15 residues long. For the CDR3, the DNA is TGTGCCACCAGGTCGAGACCGGGGGAGAACACTGAAGCTTTCTTT. Translated, it gives CATRSRPGENTEAFF.

The rearrangement uses TRBV19 and TRBJ1-1; 8 bases line up with TRBD1. Germline CDR1 and CDR2: LNHDA and SQIVND (reference sequence). V lost 6 bases, J lost 4 bases, and 7 bases stayed unmatched. This CDR3 region has 14 residues. CDR3 bases: TGTGCCAGTAGGTCGGACAGGGTGGGCACTGAAGCTTTCTTT. Its translation is CASRSDRVGTEAFF. Full variable domain (rest looked up from reference TRBV19 and TRBJ1-1): DGGITQSPKYLFRKEGQNVTLSCEQNLNHDAMYWYRQDPGQGLRLIYYSQIVNDFQKGDIAEGYSVSREKKESFPLTVTSAQKNPTAFYLCASRSDRVGTEAFFGQGTRLTVV.

Remarks on this clonotype: This may arise from a read error, as a much more abundant clone is one base away. V gene TRBV12-3 or TRBV12-4 combines with J gene TRBJ2-3; perhaps D is TRBD1 or TRBD2 (5 bases each). V dropped 0 bases and J dropped 1 base, with 11 bases sitting between them. The CDR3 runs 16 residues. The CDR3 is CASSLARGVGTDTQYF. For the CDR3, the DNA is TGTGCCAGCAGTTTAGCGCGAGGGGTGGGCACAGATACGCAGTATTTT.

The chain recombines TRBV6-2 or TRBV6-3 with TRBJ1-4; D gene ambiguous. V gave up 0 bases and J gave up 0 bases, with 17 bases separating them. Looked up from germline, CDR1 is MNHEY and CDR2 is SVGEGT. This CDR3 is built from 19 residues. Here the CDR3 DNA reads TGTGCCAGCAGTTACTCGGCGTGGCGGGCGAGTTCAACTAATGAAAAACTGTTTTTT. Translating gives CASSYSAWRASSTNEKLFF.

This clonotype appeared many times. This chain uses TRBV5-1 with TRBJ2-1, with 9 bases identical to TRBD2. The CDR3 length is 15 residues. CDR1 is SGHRS and CDR2 is YFSETQ in the germline V gene. Germline trimming cut 3 bases from V and 6 bases from J; bases unmatched to any gene: 7. In DNA form, the CDR3 reads TGCGCCAGCAGCTACGCGGGGGGGCGGGGCAATGAGCAGTTCTTC. It is translated as CASSYAGGRGNEQFF.

This clonotype was recorded many times. The chain uses TRBV10-3 and TRBJ1-5; tentatively, D is TRBD1 (5 bases). The V end was cut by 6 bases, the J end by 2 bases, with 14 bases between. The germline V gene encodes CDR1 ENHRY and CDR2 SYGVKD. The CDR3 covers 15 residues. Here the CDR3 DNA reads TGTGCCATCAGCCCGGGGGGGGTGGGCAATCAGCCCCAGCATTTT. It is translated as CAISPGGVGNQPQHF.

This clonotype showed up just a few times. The genes are TRBV6-1 and TRBJ2-5; 7 nucleotides line up with TRBD2. J gave up 1 base and V 8 bases, and 4 bases lay outside the gene matches. This CDR3 contains 13 residues. CDR1 is MNHNS and CDR2 is SASEGT in the germline V gene. Here the CDR3 DNA reads TGTGCCAGCGTCAGCGGGGCCCAAGAGACCCAGTACTTC. Translated, it gives CASVSGAQETQYF.

The V gene is TRBV12-3 or TRBV12-4, the J gene TRBJ2-1; possible D gene TRBD1, 5 bases. This CDR3 spans 15 amino acids. Trimming stripped 3 bases from V and 0 bases from J, with 9 bases between. CDR3 loop: CASSFGRDSYNEQFF. CDR3 in DNA: TGTGCCAGCAGTTTTGGCAGGGACTCCTACAATGAGCAGTTCTTC.

The V and J genes are TRBV27 and TRBJ1-2, with 12 positions matching TRBD1. CDR3 length equals 18 residues. The germline V gene encodes CDR1 MNHEY and CDR2 SMNVEV (reference sequence). V shed 4 bases and J 4 bases; nucleotides not matched to a gene: 13. The chain's CDR3 is CASSSLGTGGDWFYGYTF. In DNA, the CDR3 is TGTGCCAGCAGTTCCCTCGGGACAGGGGGCGATTGGTTCTATGGCTACACCTTC.

The chain carries TRBV19 and TRBJ1-1; D unclear. The CDR3 is made up of 14 amino acids. CDR1 and CDR2 from the germline V gene are LNHDA and SQIVND (reference sequence). V lost 7 bases, J lost 3 bases, and 15 bases lay in between. CDR3 in amino acids: CASIGQSADTEAFF. CDR3 DNA: TGTGCCAGTATTGGGCAGTCGGCGGACACTGAAGCTTTCTTT.

Only a few counts were recorded for this clonotype. The chain has TRBV10-3 and TRBJ1-2, with 9 bases fitting TRBD1. With 4 bases clipped from V and 4 bases from J, the junction kept 1 base outside the gene matches. Germline CDR1 is ENHRY and CDR2 is SYGVKD. The CDR3 has 13 residues. Here the CDR3 DNA reads TGTGCCATCAGTGGGGGACAGGGCTATGGCTACACCTTC. This translates into CAISGGQGYGYTF.

This clonotype was recorded a few times. The gene calls are TRBV4-1 and TRBJ2-7, with D tentatively TRBD1 or TRBD2 (5 bases each). The germline gives CDR1 MGHRA, CDR2 YSYEKL. V lost 1 base to trimming and J lost 0 bases, with 13 bases between them. This CDR3 region has 16 residues. The DNA of the CDR3 is TGCGCCAGCAGCCAAGGGTGGGACCCAACCTCCTACGAGCAGTACTTC. Protein sequence: CASSQGWDPTSYEQYF.

This clonotype was seen at least ten times. The V call is TRBV11-2, the J call TRBJ2-1; D unresolved. This CDR3 is built from 16 residues. With 1 base removed from V and 0 bases from J, the gap between germline ends came to 10 bases. The germline CDR1 and CDR2 sequences are SGHAT and FQNNGV. Here the CDR3 DNA reads TGTGCCAGCAGCTTAGGAGTATTGGTCTCCTACAATGAGCAGTTCTTC. As protein: CASSLGVLVSYNEQFF.

This clonotype was counted a single time. The CDR3 here is CASSFVGLLNTEAFF. The CDR3 DNA follows: TGTGCCAGCAGCTTTGTTGGACTCCTGAACACTGAAGCTTTCTTT. The genes are TRBV7-9 and TRBJ1-1; no definite D call. Trimming removed 3 bases from V and 0 bases from J, with 11 bases in between. Germline values: CDR1 SEHNR, CDR2 FQNEAQ (reference sequence). This CDR3 has 15 residues.